A selection of T cell receptor beta chains follows, all from one sample in a study of blood T cell repertoires in COVID-19. TCRdb's copy holds only in-frame clones and misses some; the assay was immunoSEQ multiplex PCR. The data show over 250,000 clones, about nine tenths seen once. Sequencing was performed on PBMCs or T cells enriched from blood (not recorded which). These receptors came from a woman younger than 30 who had recovered from COVID-19. Each CDR3 is given with its conserved first and last residue. Each record gives: CDR3 length, V gene, clone size, CDR3 protein. A row's size may be missing; if present it is once, few, many or a size class.

17 TRBV27 few CASSSTRQGSHSYEQYF
16 TRBV10-3 - CAISESPTGGSSPLHF
16 TRBV28 - CASSPPGRIPDYGYTF
17 TRBV19 - CASSIMAEGLTGNTIYF
15 TRBV27 - CASSSRLAVTYEQYF
14 TRBV4-1 - CASRQVGTLTEAFF
14 TRBV13 - CASSPDGQIEKLFF
19 TRBV11-2 - CASSLSRTAGGPNWGSQYF
19 TRBV11-2 - CASSLVPGTSGLETDTQYF
15 TRBV7-2 - CASSLGADGNYGYTF